The 2 T cell receptor beta chains presented below share a single source sample, sequenced in a study of regulatory T cells in long-lasting Graves disease. The time point is: newly diagnosed GD, antithyroid drugs for less than 3 months. Isolated PBMC RNA provided the starting material for the TCR library. Relying on iRepertoire HTBI primers and Arm-PCR of CDR3 regions, the team built TCR beta libraries. TCRdb re-called the multiplex PCR reads through MiXCR, storing one row per CDR3 protein. Of roughly 500,000 distinct CDR3 sequences listed, roughly 15% are singletons. This sample was also put to use in a study of T cells in Graves' hyperthyroidism and ophthalmopathy.

The sample consisted of peripheral blood mononuclear cells (PBMCs), taken at new diagnosis, from a patient treated with antithyroid drugs. All receptors derive from a woman aged 45-65 years with Graves disease.

This clonotype was counted many times. The chain uses TRBV24-1 and TRBJ2-7; 8 nucleotides match TRBD2. This CDR3 is 14 amino acids long. The V segment lost 2 bases and the J segment 5 bases; nucleotides outside the gene matches: 4. The germline V gene encodes CDR1 KGHDR and CDR2 SFDVKD. CDR3 region: CATSDSGRAHEQYF. In nucleotides, the CDR3 is TGTGCCACCAGTGATTCCGGGAGGGCCCACGAGCAGTACTTC.

Points on this clonotype: A much larger clone is a single base away; this may be a read error. CDR3: CASSVRAGLRYF. CDR3 sequence (DNA): TGTGCCAGCAGCGTCCGAGCGGGCCTGCGGTATTTT. This chain connects TRBV9 to TRBJ2-3; D possibly corresponds to TRBD2 (6 bases). CDR1 is SGDLS, CDR2 YYNGEE, per germline. Trimming removed 2 bases from V and 14 bases from J, with 15 bases in between. The CDR3 is 12 amino acids. Supplemented by reference TRBV9 and TRBJ2-3, the full variable domain reads DSGVTQTPKHLITATGQRVTLRCSPRSGDLSVYWYQQSLDQGLQFLIQYYNGEERAKGNILERFSAQQFPDLHSELNLSSLELGDSALYFCASSVRAGLRYFGPGTRLTVL.